The 23 T cell receptor beta chains reported below all come from one sample, sequenced in a study of identifying expanded T cells in peripheral blood. Produced via immunoSEQ multiplex PCR; TCRdb's table is partial and in-frame only. The sample lists tens of thousands of clones, around nine tenths occurring once. Sequencing used blood. The receptors were gathered from a person between 18 and 75 years old in good health.

The CDR3 loop is CASSIQGTDTQYF. The CDR3, as DNA: TGTGCCAGTAGTATCCAGGGTACAGATACGCAGTATTTT. This chain uses TRBV19 with TRBJ2-3, with D possibly TRBD1 on 5 matching bases. Trimming shortened V by 3 bases and J by 3 bases, and 7 bases separated the two germline ends. This CDR3 is built from 13 residues. Germline-derived CDR1 and CDR2 are LNHDA and SQIVND (reference sequence). The variable domain in full, completed from reference TRBV19 and TRBJ2-3, reads DGGITQSPKYLFRKEGQNVTLSCEQNLNHDAMYWYRQDPGQGLRLIYYSQIVNDFQKGDIAEGYSVSREKKESFPLTVTSAQKNPTAFYLCASSIQGTDTQYFGPGTRLTVL.

This chain links TRBV4-3 with TRBJ2-1; perhaps D is TRBD1 or TRBD2 (5 bases each). Trimming pared 3 bases from V and 0 bases from J, leaving 24 bases between. This CDR3 spans 20 amino acids. CDR1 is LGHNA and CDR2 is YSLEER in the germline V gene. CDR3 protein: CASSQGDPILGRDSYNEQFF. The CDR3, as DNA: TGCGCCAGCAGCCAGGGGGACCCGATCCTTGGCAGGGACTCCTACAATGAGCAGTTCTTC.

This chain uses TRBV7-6 with TRBJ2-1; 11 bases fit TRBD1. CDR3 length: 17 residues. CDR1 is SGHVS, CDR2 FNYEAQ, per germline. Germline trimming cut 1 base from V and 7 bases from J; bases unmatched to any gene: 9. CDR3 protein: CASSLGSRGQGANEQFF. CDR3 DNA: TGTGCCAGCAGCTTAGGTTCCAGAGGACAGGGGGCGAATGAGCAGTTCTTC.

The V gene is TRBV7-9, the J gene TRBJ2-6; the D is unclear. Germline CDR1 and CDR2: SEHNR and FQNEAQ (reference sequence). V lost 5 bases, J lost 0 bases, and 8 bases lay in between. The length of the CDR3 is 15 residues. Written as DNA, the CDR3 is TGTGCCAGCAGCCGACTGGCCTCTGGGGCCAACGTCCTGACTTTC. Protein product: CASSRLASGANVLTF.

The V call is TRBV19, the J call TRBJ1-1; TRBD1 might be the D (6 bases). The ends were cut back, 1 base at V and 0 bases at J, with 12 bases in the middle. The CDR3 loop spans 16 amino acids. Germline V gives CDR1 LNHDA, CDR2 SQIVND (reference sequence). In nucleotides, the CDR3 is TGTGCCAGTAGTATAGCCCAGGACAGTATGAACACTGAAGCTTTCTTT. Translating gives CASSIAQDSMNTEAFF.

The rearrangement links TRBV19 to TRBJ2-7; D call uncertain. Between the trimmed V and J ends, which lost 6 bases and 2 bases, there was a span of 17 bases. In germline, CDR1 is LNHDA, CDR2 SQIVND (reference sequence). This CDR3 is built from 15 residues. The CDR3 DNA follows: TGTGCCAGTAGCCCCAGGTCAGTAGGTACCTACGAGCAGTACTTC. This sequence encodes CASSPRSVGTYEQYF.

The chain uses TRBV10-3 and TRBJ2-1, with D unclear. CDR1 is ENHRY and CDR2 is SYGVKD in the germline V gene. Deletions cut 11 bases from V and 7 bases from J, with 18 bases between. The CDR3 runs 13 residues. The DNA for the CDR3 is TGTGCCGCTGGGGAATCGATGCCGAATGAGCAGTTCTTC. Translated, it gives CAAGESMPNEQFF.

The chain recombines TRBV6-4 with TRBJ2-7; D not certain. Germline CDR1 reads MRHNA; CDR2 reads SNTAGT. V was cut by 2 bases and J by 2 bases, with 10 bases left in between. The CDR3 runs to 14 residues. CDR3 DNA: TGTGCCAGCAGTGACCATAGGGTCACCTACGAGCAGTACTTC. Encoded protein: CASSDHRVTYEQYF.

The chain employs TRBV29-1 and TRBJ1-1; tentative D call: TRBD1 (6 bases). V gave up 2 bases and J gave up 5 bases, with 12 bases separating them. This CDR3 comprises 13 residues. Germline V CDR1 and CDR2: SQVTM, ANQGSEA. CDR3 sequence reads: CSVESGVGTEAFF. CDR3 DNA sequence: TGCAGCGTTGAATCAGGGGTTGGGACTGAAGCTTTCTTT.

This clone was observed a handful of times. The CDR3: CASRSGTRFQPQHF. For the CDR3, the DNA is TGTGCCAGCAGATCCGGGACTCGATTCCAGCCCCAGCATTTT. The genes are TRBV28 and TRBJ1-5, with D possibly TRBD1 on 5 matching bases. The CDR3 is 14 residues long. V dropped 6 bases and J dropped 7 bases, with 16 bases sitting between them. Germline-derived CDR1 and CDR2 are MDHEN and SYDVKM. The variable domain in full, with the rest retrieved from reference TRBV28 and TRBJ1-5, is DVKVTQSSRYLVKRTGEKVFLECVQDMDHENMFWYRQDPGLGLRLIYFSYDVKMKEKGDIPEGYSVSREKKERFSLILESASTNQTSMYLCASRSGTRFQPQHFGDGTRLSIL.

The CDR3 DNA sequence: TGCAGCGTTGAAATGGCGGGACGGCAGTATTTT. Amino acids: CSVEMAGRQYF. The chain carries TRBV29-1 and TRBJ2-3, with TRBD2 as a possible D gene (6 bases). V was trimmed by 2 bases and J by 11 bases, leaving 11 bases between them. Germline-derived CDR1 and CDR2 are SQVTM and ANQGSEA. The CDR3 is made up of 11 amino acids.

The chain uses TRBV11-2 and TRBJ2-7; 9 nucleotides agree with TRBD2. V shed 0 bases and J 2 bases; nucleotides not matched to a gene: 5. The CDR3 runs to 16 residues. Germline V lookup: CDR1 SGHAT, CDR2 FQNNGV. This CDR3 is CASSLDRAGGTYEQYF. The CDR3 DNA reads TGTGCCAGCAGCTTAGATCGAGCGGGAGGAACCTACGAGCAGTACTTC.

The V call is TRBV27, the J call TRBJ2-5; D remains ambiguous. The CDR3 is 13 residues long. Germline CDR1 is MNHEY and CDR2 is SMNVEV (reference sequence). V lost 4 bases and J 2 bases, leaving 8 bases between the germline ends. The CDR3 reads CASSWRGQETQYF. The DNA for the CDR3 is TGTGCCAGCAGTTGGAGAGGTCAAGAGACCCAGTACTTC.

In its sample, this clone was seen once. The chain uses TRBV6-6 and TRBJ2-1; D perhaps matches TRBD2 (5 bases). V gave up 0 bases and J gave up 8 bases, with 8 bases separating them. Germline V gives CDR1 MNHNY, CDR2 SVGAGI (reference sequence). The CDR3 totals 13 residues. CDR3 sequence: CASSYSDGDEQFF. In DNA form, the CDR3 reads TGTGCCAGCAGTTACTCCGACGGGGATGAGCAGTTCTTC.

The V gene is TRBV7-9, the J gene TRBJ2-6, with D unclear. The CDR3 extends over 16 amino acids. Germline V lookup: CDR1 SEHNR, CDR2 FQNEAQ (reference sequence). The germline V and J ends were trimmed by 0 bases and 0 bases, with 6 bases remaining between them. In DNA, the CDR3 is TGTGCCAGCAGCTTAGCGTCGGGCTCTGGGGCCAACGTCCTGACTTTC. It codes for CASSLASGSGANVLTF.

This clone is medium-sized (0.01 to 0.1%) within its sample. The chain links TRBV19 to TRBJ2-6; TRBD1 matches at 9 bases. Looked up from germline, CDR1 is LNHDA and CDR2 is SQIVND (reference sequence). The V gene end was trimmed by 6 bases and the J gene end by 0 bases; junction bases not matched to a gene: 6. The CDR3 loop spans 17 amino acids. This CDR3 is CASRRGQGLSGANVLTF. CDR3 nucleotide sequence: TGTGCCAGTAGGAGGGGACAGGGACTCTCTGGGGCCAACGTCCTGACTTTC.

The chain recombines TRBV5-1 with TRBJ2-3; a weak D match, TRBD1 (6 bases). The CDR3 is 16 residues long. Germline assignment: CDR1 SGHRS and CDR2 YFSETQ. Trimming took off 4 bases at V and 0 bases at J, with 15 bases between the two ends. As DNA, the CDR3 is TGCGCCAGCAGCACTCGCAACAGGGCTAGCACAGATACGCAGTATTTT. Its translation is CASSTRNRASTDTQYF.

A few counts support this clone. The chain combines TRBV19 with TRBJ2-3; D remains ambiguous. The CDR3 is 14 amino acids. In germline, CDR1 is LNHDA, CDR2 SQIVND (reference sequence). The V end lost 7 bases, the J end lost 6 bases, and 17 bases lay between the germline ends. In nucleotides, the CDR3 is TGTGCCAGTAATCTCCGGCGCGGTGACGATACGCAGTATTTT. Amino acids: CASNLRRGDDTQYF.

The rearrangement joins TRBV4-3 to TRBJ2-6, with D perhaps assigned TRBD1 or TRBD2 (5 bases each). This CDR3 contains 16 residues. V shed 4 bases and J shed 2 bases, with 12 bases lying between them. Germline V gene lookup returns CDR1 LGHNA and CDR2 YSLEER. The CDR3 nucleotides are TGCGCCAGCAGCCGCTTCCAGGGACCTGGGGCCAACGTCCTGACTTTC. Protein sequence: CASSRFQGPGANVLTF.

This chain joins TRBV5-1 and TRBJ2-2; 9 bases agree with TRBD1. V was clipped by 1 base and J by 5 bases; unmatched bases: 12. This CDR3 has 18 amino acids. Per germline, CDR1 SGHRS and CDR2 YFSETQ. CDR3 sequence: CASSLSLTGTGWTGELFF. For the CDR3, the DNA is TGCGCCAGCAGCTTGAGCCTGACCGGGACAGGGTGGACCGGGGAGCTGTTTTTT.

The chain combines TRBV4-3 with TRBJ1-3; 8 bases line up with TRBD1. Germline V lookup: CDR1 LGHNA, CDR2 YSLEER. The CDR3 has 13 residues. The V gene end was trimmed by 4 bases and the J gene end by 6 bases; junction bases not matched to a gene: 2. The CDR3 DNA sequence: TGCGCCAGCAGCCCGGACAGGGCAAACACCATATATTTT. Amino acids: CASSPDRANTIYF.

The rearrangement uses TRBV6-6 and TRBJ1-1; 8 bases agree with TRBD1. Germline CDR1 MNHNY, CDR2 SVGAGI (reference sequence). The J segment lost 0 bases and the V segment lost 2 bases, leaving 5 bases of the junction unmatched. The CDR3 is made up of 16 amino acids. As DNA, the CDR3 is TGTGCCAGCAGTTACCTTTCGACAGGGGTGAACACTGAAGCTTTCTTT. This translates into CASSYLSTGVNTEAFF.

The V call is TRBV29-1, the J call TRBJ2-5; TRBD2 aligns across 9 bases. Unmatched junction bases numbered 3, after V lost 4 bases and J lost 0 bases. The CDR3 is made up of 14 amino acids. CDR1 and CDR2 (germline): SQVTM, ANQGSEA. CDR3 region: CSVVRLADQETQYF. Written as DNA, the CDR3 is TGCAGCGTTGTAAGACTAGCGGACCAAGAGACCCAGTACTTC.